These 18 T cell receptor beta chains came from one sample sequenced in a study of regulatory T cells in long-lasting Graves disease. Building of the TCR beta libraries involved iRepertoire HTBI primers and Arm-PCR of CDR3 regions. MiXCR, applied by TCRdb to the multiplex PCR reads, yields one record per CDR3 protein. This table holds 350,000 to 500,000 distinct CDR3 sequences, 21% found once. Described time point: persistent/refractory GD, antithyroid drugs over 5 years with positive TRAb. From RNA extracted from PBMCs, the TCR library was made. Sequences were derived from peripheral blood mononuclear cells (PBMCs), sampled when the disease was refractory, from a patient treated with antithyroid drugs. These receptor sequences come from a female donor with Graves disease.

This clonotype was seen repeatedly, ten times or more. The CDR3 sequence: CASSLNGGNTEAFF. In DNA, the CDR3 is TGTGCCAGCAGTTTAAATGGGGGGAACACTGAAGCTTTCTTT. V is TRBV28 and J is TRBJ1-1; D is possibly TRBD1 (5 bases). CDR1 MDHEN and CDR2 SYDVKM come from the germline V gene. V lost 2 bases and J lost 1, with 8 bases in between. The CDR3 has 14 residues.

This chain uses TRBV7-2 with TRBJ2-5; TRBD2 agrees at 7 bases. TRBJ2-1 matches the DNA end more closely, so the J call is doubtful. Germline CDR1 and CDR2: SGHTA and FQGNSA. CDR3 length equals 15 residues. CDR3 sequence: CASSLVGGGQHEQFF. For the CDR3, the DNA is TGTGCCAGCAGCTTAGTGGGGGGAGGGCAGCATGAGCAGTTCTTC.

CDR3 protein: CASSRGGDSRPVLETQYF. DNA of the CDR3: TGTGCCAGCAGCAGGGGGGGGGACTCTAGGCCGGTGTTGGAGACCCAGTACTTC. The chain is built from TRBV7-6 and TRBJ2-5; TRBD2 might be the D (7 bases). Trimming took off 5 bases at V and 5 bases at J, with 27 bases between the two ends. Germline V gene sequence: CDR1 SGHVS, CDR2 FNYEAQ. CDR3 length: 18 residues.

This clonotype occurred many times. This chain joins TRBV12-3 or TRBV12-4 and TRBJ2-7; D is unresolved. The CDR3 runs 14 residues. The V end was cut by 5 bases, the J end by 2 bases, with 13 bases between. CDR3 in DNA: TGTGCCAGCAGTCCGGACCGATCCCCCTACGAGCAGTACTTC. Its translation is CASSPDRSPYEQYF.

A note on this clonotype: A much larger clone is a single base away; this may be a read error. This chain links TRBV2 with TRBJ1-5; D is uncertain. The CDR3 consists of 15 residues. Per the germline V gene, CDR1 is SNHLY and CDR2 is FYNNEI. The V gene lost 2 bases and the J gene lost 0 bases, with 8 bases spanning the gap. The CDR3 loop reads CASSERHVSNQPQHF. CDR3 bases: TGTGCCAGCAGTGAAAGGCACGTTAGCAATCAGCCCCAGCATTTT.

This clonotype was recorded a few times. V and J are TRBV27 and TRBJ2-1, with D possibly being TRBD2 (6 bases). Germline V gene data show CDR1 as MNHEY and CDR2 as SMNVEV (reference sequence). This CDR3 region has 17 residues. Trimming removed 1 base from V and 0 bases from J, with 13 bases in between. DNA of the CDR3: TGTGCCAGCAGTTTATTGTCAGGGACTTACTCCTACAATGAGCAGTTCTTC. This sequence encodes CASSLLSGTYSYNEQFF.

The chain joins TRBV10-3 to TRBJ2-7, with 11 nucleotides matching TRBD1. The V gene's germline CDR1 is ENHRY and CDR2 SYGVKD. After removal of 6 bases from V and 2 bases from J, the junction contained 3 bases not matched to a gene. This CDR3 has 14 residues. CDR3 protein: CAIRPGQGAYEQYF. In DNA form, the CDR3 reads TGTGCCATCAGACCGGGACAGGGGGCCTACGAGCAGTACTTC.

This clonotype was observed at least ten times. The rearrangement links TRBV12-3 or TRBV12-4 to TRBJ2-7; D perhaps matches TRBD1 (5 bases). With 7 bases removed from V and 1 base from J, the gap between germline ends came to 14 bases. The CDR3 spans 14 residues. The CDR3 spells CASTWGRNSYEQYF. The CDR3 DNA sequence: TGTGCCAGCACCTGGGGCAGGAATTCCTACGAGCAGTACTTC.

This clonotype has at least ten counts. The chain employs TRBV3-1 and TRBJ2-5, with D possibly TRBD2 on 6 matching bases. Trimming took off 0 bases at V and 2 bases at J, with 13 bases between the two ends. From germline, CDR1 is LGHDT and CDR2 YNNKEL (reference sequence). The CDR3 spans 16 residues. CDR3 region: CASSQDRVAAQETQYF. CDR3 bases: TGTGCCAGCAGCCAAGATAGGGTAGCGGCTCAAGAGACCCAGTACTTC.

This clonotype has more than one count but fewer than ten. The rearrangement links TRBV4-1 to TRBJ2-5; tentative D call: TRBD1 (5 bases). The length of the CDR3 is 16 residues. The ends were cut back, 4 bases at V and 1 base at J, with 16 bases in the middle. CDR1 is MGHRA and CDR2 is YSYEKL in the germline V gene. The CDR3 bases are TGCGCCAGCAGCCGGCCGGGCAGGGCGGCCCAAGAGACCCAGTACTTC. Its protein product is CASSRPGRAAQETQYF.

V gene TRBV6-1 combines with J gene TRBJ1-1; no definite D call. The germline V gene encodes CDR1 MNHNS and CDR2 SASEGT. V lost 7 bases, J lost 3 bases, and 18 bases lay in between. The CDR3 spans 15 residues. The chain's CDR3 is CASILDPYSHTEAFF. The CDR3 DNA is TGTGCCAGCATCCTGGACCCCTATTCCCACACTGAAGCTTTCTTT.

The sample holds many counts of this clonotype. This chain connects TRBV12-3 or TRBV12-4 to TRBJ2-5, with 7 bases aligning to TRBD1. The CDR3 spans 15 residues. V shed 8 bases, J shed 1 base, and the junction held 10 bases outside the gene matches. Here the CDR3 reads CASATGAGGQETQYF. The CDR3 DNA follows: TGTGCCAGCGCAACCGGGGCAGGGGGCCAAGAGACCCAGTACTTC.

This clonotype was counted only a few times. The rearrangement links TRBV27 to TRBJ2-6, with 11 positions matching TRBD1. This CDR3 comprises 17 residues. V lost 5 bases and J lost 0; bases outside the gene matches: 3. Germline-derived CDR1 and CDR2 are MNHEY and SMNVEV (reference sequence). As DNA, the CDR3 is TGTGCCAGCAGTCGGGACAGGGGGGACTCTGGGGCCAACGTCCTGACTTTC. This codes for CASSRDRGDSGANVLTF.

This chain uses TRBV11-2 with TRBJ2-3, with 10 bases matching TRBD1. Germline V gene lookup returns CDR1 SGHAT and CDR2 FQNNGV. This CDR3 comprises 17 residues. Trimming took 5 bases from V and 0 from J; bases not matched to a gene: 8. This chain's CDR3 is CASSDRDRGTSTDTQYF. CDR3 sequence (DNA): TGTGCCAGCAGCGACCGGGACAGGGGAACTAGCACAGATACGCAGTATTTT.

This clonotype showed up just a few times. V gene TRBV9 combines with J gene TRBJ2-3; D is perhaps TRBD1 (6 bases). Germline assignment: CDR1 SGDLS and CDR2 YYNGEE. The CDR3 runs to 15 residues. Trimming pared 1 base from V and 0 bases from J, leaving 9 bases between. The CDR3 is CASSVHDRSTDTQYF. The CDR3 bases are TGTGCCAGCAGCGTACACGACAGGAGCACAGATACGCAGTATTTT.

This clonotype was detected many times. CDR3: CASSASGRSGEQFF. In DNA, the CDR3 is TGTGCCAGCTCCGCTAGCGGGAGATCCGGTGAGCAGTTCTTC. V usage is TRBV2 and J usage is TRBJ2-1; TRBD2 matches at 10 bases. This CDR3 is 14 amino acids long. The germline V gene encodes CDR1 SNHLY and CDR2 FYNNEI. The J segment lost 9 bases and the V segment lost 8 bases, leaving 10 bases of the junction unmatched.

This clonotype was detected many times. This chain joins TRBV20-1 and TRBJ2-5; the D is unclear. V was clipped by 4 bases and J by 2 bases, with 8 bases between them. The CDR3 extends over 12 amino acids. CDR1 is DFQATT, CDR2 SNEGSKA, per germline (reference sequence). The CDR3 reads CSAIEFQETQYF. As DNA, the CDR3 is TGCAGTGCTATTGAGTTTCAAGAGACCCAGTACTTC.

The chain links TRBV15 to TRBJ2-7, with TRBD1 as a possible D gene (6 bases). Trimming shortened V by 0 bases and J by 2 bases, and 17 bases separated the two germline ends. This CDR3 is 17 amino acids long. In germline, CDR1 is LNHNV, CDR2 YYDKDF (reference sequence). The CDR3 protein is CATSRDPPGAVPYEQYF. CDR3 DNA: TGTGCCACCAGCAGAGATCCTCCAGGGGCCGTGCCCTACGAGCAGTACTTC.